The clone carrying this TCR beta chain was picked up a small number of times. Its antigen is unknown. This sample is drawn from a study of Ad26.COV2.S vaccination and SARS-CoV-2 variants. Sequencing was performed with immunoSEQ multiplex PCR; in TCRdb, only in-frame clones are kept and a portion is missing. The repertoire consists of about 410,000 clones, with approximately 91% occurring once and the leading ten covering 3.5%. Regarding the study as a whole: Whether participants received vaccine or placebo, their non-spike TCR breadth was similar.

As to treatment: some 19 received Ad26.COV2.S at low or high dose, single or two shots; about 5 received placebo; per-sample allocation not given. Vaccine and placebo recipients were sampled on day 63 after the first injection. An adult donor aged 18-55 years was enrolled in Boston. Built on an Ad26 vector, the vaccine expressed Wuhan-strain SARS-CoV-2 spike. CDR1 is MNHEY, CDR2 SVGEGT, per germline. The CDR3 runs to 13 residues. V was trimmed by 5 bases and J by 0 bases, leaving 7 bases between them. The clonotype originates from a person between 18 and 65 years old who received the Ad26.COV2.S COVID-19 vaccine or a placebo. Sample: peripheral blood, taken in a trial of Ad26.COV2.S vaccine versus placebo. The chain uses TRBV6-2 or TRBV6-3 and TRBJ1-1, with D perhaps TRBD1 (5 bases). The CDR3 DNA sequence: TGTGCCAGCAGTGGACACGTGAACACTGAAGCTTTCTTT. It encodes CASSGHVNTEAFF.